One sample yielded the 11 T cell receptor beta chains listed below, sequenced in a study of a mutant IDH1 vaccine in newly diagnosed glioma. The time point is: week 47, end of study. Vaccination used 300 ug of mutant IDH1 20-mer peptide per dose, with topical imiquimod. For these receptors, no antigen is known. Sequencing was performed with immunoSEQ multiplex PCR; in TCRdb, only in-frame clones are kept and a portion is missing. The sample carries about 90,000 clones, around nine tenths recorded once. This specimen was PBMCs, taken from a glioma patient whose treatment included an IDH1 peptide vaccine. These TCRs come from a woman aged 45 to 65 with glioma.

The CDR3 region is CASTRTSRGYEQYF. The CDR3 coding sequence is TGTGCCAGCACCCGGACTAGCCGGGGCTACGAGCAGTACTTC. The chain uses TRBV2 and TRBJ2-5; the match to TRBD2 covers 8 bases. The DNA matches TRBJ2-7 better at its end, which makes the J call doubtful. CDR3 length: 14 residues. Germline V gives CDR1 SNHLY, CDR2 FYNNEI.

This chain joins TRBV30 and TRBJ2-7; 9 nucleotides line up with TRBD1. The CDR3 extends over 11 amino acids. With V trimmed by 5 bases and J by 7 bases, 3 bases remained unmatched. Germline V gene lookup returns CDR1 GTSNPN and CDR2 SVGIG (reference sequence). CDR3 residues: CAWGQGWEQYF. The CDR3 DNA is TGTGCCTGGGGACAGGGGTGGGAGCAGTACTTC.

This chain joins TRBV5-4 and TRBJ2-3; 13 bases align to TRBD2. The CDR3 is 16 residues long. V lost 4 bases, J lost 11 bases, and 13 bases stayed unmatched. Germline V CDR1 and CDR2: SGHNT, YYREEE (reference sequence). The CDR3 DNA is TGTGCCAGCAGCATGGGGACTAGCGGGGAGCCTCGAGGGCAGTATTTT. It encodes CASSMGTSGEPRGQYF.

This rearrangement joins TRBV15 to TRBJ2-1, with 10 bases fitting TRBD1. The CDR3 is made up of 16 amino acids. V trimming: 2 bases; J trimming: 6 bases; junction bases outside the gene matches: 7. The V gene's germline CDR1 is LNHNV and CDR2 YYDKDF (reference sequence). The CDR3 DNA reads as TGTGCCACCAGCAGATCCCGGACAGGGGGACGCAATGAGCAGTTCTTC. Its protein is CATSRSRTGGRNEQFF.

The gene calls are TRBV10-3 and TRBJ1-5; TRBD1 matches at 8 bases. V lost 2 bases and J lost 2; bases outside the gene matches: 5. CDR3 length: 16 amino acids. Germline assignment: CDR1 ENHRY and CDR2 SYGVKD. The CDR3 nucleotides are TGTGCCATCAGTGAGGCGGACAGGGTGGGCAATCAGCCCCAGCATTTT. It encodes CAISEADRVGNQPQHF.

The CDR3 nucleotides are TGTGCCATCAGTGAGTTTCTCCCGGGACAGGGCCTTAGCAATCAGCCCCAGCATTTT. This sequence encodes CAISEFLPGQGLSNQPQHF. The J gene is TRBJ1-5, the V gene TRBV10-3, with TRBD1 matching 9 bases. Germline lookup yields CDR1 ENHRY and CDR2 SYGVKD. CDR3 length equals 19 residues. Germline trimming cut 1 base from V and 0 bases from J; bases unmatched to any gene: 10.

J is TRBJ1-3 and V is TRBV5-5, with TRBD1 matching over 8 bases. J lost 0 bases, V lost 7 bases, and 12 bases had no gene match. The CDR3 runs to 17 residues. Germline CDR1 reads SGHKS; CDR2 reads YYEKEE (reference sequence). CDR3 protein: CASRRGTGLLSGNTIYF. The CDR3 nucleotides read TGTGCCAGCCGGCGGGGGACAGGCCTCCTCTCTGGAAACACCATATATTTT.

The chain couples TRBV4-1 to TRBJ2-7; D gene ambiguous. V gave up 0 bases and J gave up 3 bases, with 9 bases separating them. The CDR3 totals 14 residues. Germline CDR1 reads MGHRA; CDR2 reads YSYEKL. CDR3 sequence: CASSQDPTNYEQYF. CDR3 nucleotides: TGCGCCAGCAGCCAAGACCCTACCAACTACGAGCAGTACTTC.

The chain recombines TRBV6-5 with TRBJ2-7, with D hard to call. Trimming removed 4 bases from V and 0 bases from J, with 10 bases in between. The CDR3 loop spans 14 amino acids. Germline V gene sequence: CDR1 MNHEY, CDR2 SVGAGI. CDR3 in DNA: TGTGCCAGCAGTTTGGACGGAATCTCCTACGAGCAGTACTTC. Amino acids: CASSLDGISYEQYF.

This chain links TRBV5-6 with TRBJ2-7; 7 nucleotides agree with TRBD1. CDR1 and CDR2 from the germline V gene are SGHDT and YYEEEE. V gave up 2 bases and J gave up 4 bases; unmatched junction bases: 0. The CDR3 has 12 amino acids. CDR3 nucleotides: TGTGCCAGCAGCTTACAGGGGTACGAGCAGTACTTC. Its protein is CASSLQGYEQYF.

V usage is TRBV19 and J usage is TRBJ2-3; a weak D match, TRBD2 (6 bases). Germline CDR1 and CDR2: LNHDA and SQIVND (reference sequence). The CDR3 length is 15 residues. V was shortened by 3 bases and J by 0 bases, with 10 bases between the two germline ends. The CDR3 spells CASSIGRGSTDTQYF. The CDR3, as DNA: TGTGCCAGTAGTATCGGACGGGGGAGCACAGATACGCAGTATTTT.